This T cell receptor (beta chain) was obtained from a study of T cells in Graves' hyperthyroidism and ophthalmopathy. General study results and limits: Ophthalmopathy was told apart from stable hyperthyroidism by a 13 V-J model.

Germline V gene data show CDR1 as MNHNS and CDR2 as SASEGT. The germline V and J ends were trimmed by 11 bases and 0 bases, with 17 bases remaining between them. CDR3 length: 15 residues. RNA transcripts provided the source from which TCR beta CDR3 regions were amplified. RT-PCR in the first round (using the HTBI primer set) targeted the TCR CDR3. Each CDR3 protein is one row after TCRdb ran MiXCR on the multiplex PCR reads. The table records approximately 640,000 distinct CDR3 sequences, 17% of them present only once. This clonotype was picked up many times. Its antigen is as yet unknown. Patients aged 18 to 65 had newly diagnosed hyperthyroidism that had lasted under 2 months. Source material for PBMCs was less than 12 ml fresh peripheral blood.

The clonotype was recovered from a man in his fifties with Graves' hyperthyroidism. This chain joins TRBV6-1 and TRBJ1-5; D perhaps matches TRBD1 (5 bases). Sequencing was done on a sample of blood. CDR3 residues: CAQAGQKYSNQPQHF. The CDR3 DNA is TGTGCCCAAGCAGGGCAGAAATATAGCAATCAGCCCCAGCATTTT.